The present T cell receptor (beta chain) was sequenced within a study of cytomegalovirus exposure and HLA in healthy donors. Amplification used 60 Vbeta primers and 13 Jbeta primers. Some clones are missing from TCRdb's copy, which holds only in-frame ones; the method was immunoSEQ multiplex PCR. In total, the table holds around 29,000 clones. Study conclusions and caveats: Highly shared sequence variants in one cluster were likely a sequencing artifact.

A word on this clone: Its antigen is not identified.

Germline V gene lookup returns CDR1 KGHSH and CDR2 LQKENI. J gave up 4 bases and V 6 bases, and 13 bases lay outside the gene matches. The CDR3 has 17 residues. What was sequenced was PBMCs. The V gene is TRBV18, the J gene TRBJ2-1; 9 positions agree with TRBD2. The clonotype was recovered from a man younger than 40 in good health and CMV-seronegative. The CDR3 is CASSSGGAGGRYNEQFF. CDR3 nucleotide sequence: TGTGCCAGCTCTTCGGGCGGAGCGGGGGGCCGATACAATGAGCAGTTCTTC.